A single sample is the source of the 6 T cell receptor beta chains below, sequenced in a study of blood T cell repertoires in COVID-19. The table came from immunoSEQ multiplex PCR; TCRdb's copy has only in-frame clones and leaves some out. The sample shows about 89,000 clones, about 77% of them seen only once. Sequenced: peripheral blood. The receptor source for this set is a man aged 65 to 85 with COVID-19, enrolled during active disease.

This sequence joins TRBV29-1 and TRBJ2-7; 11 positions match TRBD2. V was clipped by 6 bases and J by 3 bases; unmatched bases: 10. Germline-derived CDR1 and CDR2 are SQVTM and ANQGSEA. The CDR3 extends over 15 amino acids. DNA of the CDR3: TGCAGCGTCCTAAAACTAGCGGGGGCAAACTACGAGCAGTACTTC. It specifies CSVLKLAGANYEQYF.

The chain recombines TRBV5-1 with TRBJ2-1, with 7 bases aligning to TRBD1. CDR3 length: 15 amino acids. V gave up 4 bases and J gave up 9 bases; unmatched junction bases: 13. Germline V gives CDR1 SGHRS, CDR2 YFSETQ. The CDR3 DNA follows: TGCGCCAGCAGCGCGGGCGGACAGGTTCGGGGTGAGCAGTTCTTC. This codes for CASSAGGQVRGEQFF.

The chain couples TRBV5-1 to TRBJ2-1; 9 bases align to TRBD2. With 4 bases clipped from V and 5 bases from J, the junction kept 7 bases outside the gene matches. The CDR3 runs to 15 residues. Germline CDR1 SGHRS, CDR2 YFSETQ. CDR3 in DNA: TGCGCCAGCAGCCGCGATAGCGGGAGAAACAATGAGCAGTTCTTC. It translates to CASSRDSGRNNEQFF.

This chain connects TRBV7-9 to TRBJ1-1; a weak D match, TRBD1 (5 bases). There are 16 residues in the CDR3. Germline values: CDR1 SEHNR, CDR2 FQNEAQ (reference sequence). V was cut by 5 bases and J by 3 bases, with 19 bases left in between. The DNA for the CDR3 is TGTGCCAGCAGCCTGGGGGAGGGGAGATGGTACACTGAAGCTTTCTTT. Its protein product is CASSLGEGRWYTEAFF.

V is TRBV6-5 and J is TRBJ2-5; a weak D match, TRBD1 (6 bases). CDR3 length: 13 residues. V was clipped by 5 bases and J by 6 bases, with 13 bases between them. Germline V gives CDR1 MNHEY, CDR2 SVGAGI. The CDR3 region is CASSTQGIKTQYF. CDR3 DNA: TGTGCCAGCAGTACTCAGGGGATAAAGACCCAGTACTTC.

The V and J genes are TRBV7-8 and TRBJ2-5, with D maybe TRBD1 (6 bases). V gave up 0 bases and J gave up 2 bases, with 10 bases separating them. The germline CDR1 and CDR2 sequences are SGHVS and FQNEAQ. This CDR3 comprises 15 residues. CDR3 residues: CASSLALGAQETQYF. For the CDR3, the DNA is TGTGCCAGCAGCTTAGCGCTGGGGGCGCAAGAGACCCAGTACTTC.